In its sample, the clone carrying this T cell receptor beta chain was seen a few times. Its specificity is not known. Sorting from PBMCs produced CD4+ and CD8+ T cells. Germline V gene lookup returns CDR1 ENHRY and CDR2 SYGVKD. The CDR3 is 14 amino acids. Trimming at V came to 6 bases and at J to 4 bases, leaving 1 base not matched to a gene. Once RNA had been extracted, it was reverse transcribed into cDNA to act as the sequencing template. Clones were read by immunoSEQ multiplex PCR, and TCRdb kept only the in-frame ones, dropping some. Counted here are 140,000 or so clones, 62% occurring once; the ten biggest clones make up less than 40%. The data stem from a study of CD8+ T cells in alopecia areata. Study results and limitations: The study also sequences resident alphabeta T cells of normal skin in scalp samples.

Sequencing was carried out using CD8+ T cells sorted from blood. The chain uses TRBV10-3 and TRBJ2-7; 15 nucleotides match TRBD2. This TCR was recovered from a human donor in good health. CDR3 loop: CAIRGLAGGYEQYF. In nucleotides, the CDR3 is TGTGCCATCAGGGGACTAGCGGGAGGTTACGAGCAGTACTTC.